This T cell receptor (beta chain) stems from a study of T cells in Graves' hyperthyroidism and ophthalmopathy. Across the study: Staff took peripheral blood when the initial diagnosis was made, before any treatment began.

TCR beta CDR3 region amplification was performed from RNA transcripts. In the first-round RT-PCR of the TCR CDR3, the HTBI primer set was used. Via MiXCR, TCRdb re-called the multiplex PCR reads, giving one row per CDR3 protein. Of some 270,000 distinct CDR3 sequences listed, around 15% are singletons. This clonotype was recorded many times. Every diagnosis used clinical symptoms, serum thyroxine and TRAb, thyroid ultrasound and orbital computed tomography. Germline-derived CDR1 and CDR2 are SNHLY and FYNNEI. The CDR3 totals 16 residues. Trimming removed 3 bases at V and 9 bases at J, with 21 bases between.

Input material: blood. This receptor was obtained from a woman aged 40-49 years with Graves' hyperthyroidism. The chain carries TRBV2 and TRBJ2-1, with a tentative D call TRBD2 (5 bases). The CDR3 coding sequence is TGTGCCAGCAGTGACGGCGGACTTACCTTTACAATTGAGCAGTTCTTC. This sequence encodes CASSDGGLTFTIEQFF.